What follows describes a single T cell receptor beta chain. Its antigen is not yet known. No qualities accompany the bases; no much larger clone lies one base away. The same CDR3 is also encoded by other DNA sequences in this sample. This sample is part of a study of shared clonotypes between healthy human individuals (dated by TCRdb to about 2020). Regarding the research as a whole: A couple of women and a few men aged 18 to 49 years were included in the cohort. Per donor, leukapheresis produced somewhere between about 0.9 and 10 billion PBMCs. For each donor, CD4 naive and CD4 memory were each given three plates, CD8 naive was given two plates, and CD8 memory was given one plate. Blood TCR repertoires of five healthy adults were deeply sequenced to estimate repertoire size and the extent of clonotype sharing between individuals. To increase sequencing depth and limit assay-specific biases, TCR repertoire library preparation and sequencing were carried out by different laboratories using diverse techniques.

Points the paper makes about the study in general: Because the study included a small number of donors, the genetic and exposure-history diversity represented was limited. Approximately 5% of naive CD4, 3.5% of naive CD8, about 2.1% of memory CD4, and approximately 0.39% of memory CD8 clonotypes were shared across several donors. Higher generation probabilities were observed for clonotypes shared by all four sorted-subset donors than for non-shared clonotypes. Sampling was restricted to blood, and TCR repertoires in tissue are likely to differ from TCR repertoires in blood. Based on pairwise subsampling, the degree of clonotype sharing among donors was expected to be affected by sequencing depth. Naive subsets generally had larger estimated clonotype richness than memory subsets. Even with the large sequencing depth, rarefaction of the sorted-subset datasets indicated that sequencing was incomplete.

For CDR1 and CDR2, the germline V gene lists SGHAT and FQNNGV. From cysteine to phenylalanine, the CDR3 is 16 amino acids long. CDR3 DNA only is kept here, 48 bases in frame from base 1. V was cut back by 0 bases and J by 0 bases, leaving a gap of 9 bases between them. TCR CDR3 regions were amplified from genomic DNA by multiplex PCR using the deep immunoSEQ assay. Genomic DNA extracted from each cell subset was distributed evenly over all wells of several immunoSEQ 96-well plates, and each plate served as one replicate. Each replicate PCR for sorted subsets received about 180 ng genomic DNA, equal to tens of thousands of T cell genomes. Purified libraries were measured with a Qubit 3.0 fluorometer, size-checked on a Bioanalyzer 2100, and measured again with the KAPA Library Quantification kit. Every immunoSEQ 96-well plate was sequenced on a separate single-read 150-cycle Illumina NextSeq 550 flow cell. Under the source paper's analysis protocol: Because only junctional sequences without quality scores were contained in the immunoSEQ output, filtering matching that applied to full-length reads could not be performed. Sequences were annotated with PyIR, a Python wrapper for IgBLAST v1.9, and V/J genes and CDR3 were assigned using IMGT germline references. Reads were filtered out if the reads had weak V/J assignments (E-value above 1e-6), no CDR3, stop codons, out-of-frame junctions, or ambiguous translated residues. V3J clonotypes were defined as sequences sharing the same inferred V gene, J gene, and CDR3 amino acid sequence. To compute the percentage overlap between repertoires, the number of shared unique clonotypes was divided by the size of the smaller repertoire. Richness of each repertoire was evaluated using RTK rarefaction, the Chao1 estimator, and Recon v2.1 estimates of unobserved clonotypes. Generation probabilities for all TCRbeta clonotypes obtained by the gDNA method from several donors were computed using OLGA. TCRdb obtained this table from immuneACCESS and retained in-frame rearrangements with V and J assigned. These tables miss some clones; where compared with another copy, unresolved V genes account for less than half of the shortfall, and the remainder is unexplained. That table furnishes V, J and clone size, whereas the DNA furnished D and trimming. The sample table contains 2 million to 2.5 million clones; only one count was recorded for under 95% of them. The top ten hold over 1.5% of the sample.

CD8 naive samples were CD45RO-negative cells positively selected for CCR7, giving a CD45RA+CCR7+ population that excluded TemRA cells. Donors were healthy HIV-negative adults with no recently reported acute infections or vaccinations. All donors were Caucasian adults living in Nashville, Tennessee, USA. Blood was obtained by leukapheresis, after which PBMCs were separated by Ficoll-Histopaque density gradient centrifugation and cryopreserved in liquid nitrogen vapor phase. Analytical flow cytometry was used to check the purity and quantity of each magnetically sorted T cell population. Genomic DNA was isolated from each sorted fraction and quantified by UV absorbance on a Nanodrop 2000c.

The TCR originated in a man between 18 and 35 years old in good health. Some clones in this sample may be carry-over from other donors' samples. The sequence links TRBV11-2 to TRBJ2-1, with a tentative D gene TRBD2 over 6 matching bases. Sequencing input: naive CD8+ T cells from PBMCs. The cell subset or site label, read with the paper, signifies: CD45RA+CCR7+. The CDR3 sequence is CASSLDGRSSYNEQFF. Here is the DNA: TGTGCCAGCAGCTTAGATGGGAGGTCCTCCTACAATGAGCAGTTCTTC.